A single sample gave rise to the 32 T cell receptor beta chains below, sequenced in a study of Ad26.COV2.S vaccination and SARS-CoV-2 variants. Profiling relied on immunoSEQ multiplex PCR, and the TCRdb table lists in-frame clones only, not all of them. The sample has approximately 420,000 clones, less than 90% seen once; the top ten hold approximately 3.7%. Treatment of the sample: about 20 received Ad26.COV2.S at low or high dose, single or two shots; about 5 received placebo; per-sample allocation not given. The investigators took samples on day 63 after the first vaccine or placebo injection. Material: peripheral blood, obtained in a trial of Ad26.COV2.S vaccine versus placebo. These receptor sequences come from a person aged 18-65 years who received the Ad26.COV2.S COVID-19 vaccine or a placebo.

The chain couples TRBV29-1 to TRBJ2-1; the D gene could be TRBD1 or TRBD2 (6 bases each). The CDR3 has 14 amino acids. Germline V gene lookup returns CDR1 SQVTM and CDR2 ANQGSEA. V was trimmed by 0 bases and J by 9 bases, leaving 15 bases between them. The CDR3 DNA is TGCAGCGTTGAAGAAGTTAACAGGGAGGCTGAGCAGTTCTTC. Translating gives CSVEEVNREAEQFF.

The chain employs TRBV19 and TRBJ2-2; 8 nucleotides align to TRBD2. Germline CDR1 reads LNHDA; CDR2 reads SQIVND (reference sequence). The V and J ends lost 6 bases and 8 bases, in that order; junction bases with no gene match: 17. The CDR3 loop spans 17 amino acids. As DNA, the CDR3 is TGTGCCAGTAGCCTACCTCCGGGACTAGTAATATCTGGGGAGCTGTTTTTT. Protein product: CASSLPPGLVISGELFF.

The table lists this clone with a count of one. The CDR3 bases are TGTGCCAGCTCACCGGCCGGGACAGGGAACAATGAGCAGTTCTTC. This translates into CASSPAGTGNNEQFF. This chain joins TRBV18 and TRBJ2-1; TRBD1 agrees at 9 bases. The J segment lost 5 bases and the V segment lost 3 bases, leaving 5 bases of the junction unmatched. This CDR3 is 15 amino acids long. CDR1 is KGHSH and CDR2 is LQKENI in the germline V gene.

The DNA of the CDR3 is TGTGCCAGCAGCCAAGTTGATTCTTACCACCTCTCTGGAAACACCATATATTTT. Translated: CASSQVDSYHLSGNTIYF. J is TRBJ1-3 and V is TRBV3-1 (or the pseudogene TRBV3-2); D is uncertain. Per the germline V gene, CDR1 is LGHDT and CDR2 is YNNKEL (reference sequence). CDR3 length: 18 amino acids. The V gene lost 1 base and the J gene lost 0 bases, with 16 bases spanning the gap.

This chain joins TRBV2 and TRBJ2-2; TRBD1 matches at 7 bases. This CDR3 region has 14 residues. With 6 bases clipped from V and 4 bases from J, the junction kept 5 bases outside the gene matches. In germline, CDR1 is SNHLY, CDR2 FYNNEI. The CDR3 is CASRDRFFTGELFF. The DNA for the CDR3 is TGTGCCAGCAGGGACAGGTTCTTCACCGGGGAGCTGTTTTTT.

V gene TRBV5-4 combines with J gene TRBJ1-2; D possibly corresponds to TRBD1 (6 bases). In germline, CDR1 is SGHNT, CDR2 YYREEE (reference sequence). Trimming cost V 5 bases and J 2 bases, with 10 bases left between them. The CDR3 totals 13 residues. CDR3 nucleotides: TGTGCCAGCAGTGAGAGGGGGAACTATGGCTACACCTTC. It yields the protein CASSERGNYGYTF.

This sequence joins TRBV5-8 and TRBJ1-1; TRBD1 is a possible D gene (6 bases). Trimming took 4 bases from V and 5 from J, leaving 12 bases between them. Germline CDR1 is SGHTS and CDR2 is YDEGEE. The CDR3 runs to 13 residues. The CDR3 region has the DNA TGTGCCAGCAGCATCAGGGGAGGGACTGAAGCTTTCTTT. As protein: CASSIRGGTEAFF.

The V and J genes are TRBV3-1 (or the pseudogene TRBV3-2) and TRBJ1-2; 7 bases fit TRBD1. Germline values: CDR1 LGHDT, CDR2 YNNKEL (reference sequence). This CDR3 contains 14 residues. The J segment lost 2 bases and the V segment lost 3 bases, leaving 3 bases of the junction unmatched. The CDR3 DNA reads TGTGCCAGCAGCCAGACAGGGTCCAACTATGGCTACACCTTC. This translates into CASSQTGSNYGYTF.

This rearrangement joins TRBV6-1 to TRBJ2-5; TRBD1 matches at 7 bases. In germline, CDR1 is MNHNS, CDR2 SASEGT. The CDR3 has 15 amino acids. J gave up 2 bases and V 2 bases, and 5 bases lay outside the gene matches. This chain's CDR3 is CASSELTGPQETQYF. The CDR3 DNA sequence: TGTGCCAGCAGTGAACTGACAGGGCCGCAAGAGACCCAGTACTTC.

This sequence joins TRBV6-5 and TRBJ1-1, with D unresolved. Germline V gene lookup returns CDR1 MNHEY and CDR2 SVGAGI. V was shortened by 6 bases and J by 0 bases, with 11 bases between the two germline ends. The CDR3 sequence is 14 residues long. The CDR3, as DNA: TGTGCCAGCAGGGCCCGGGGAATGAACACTGAAGCTTTCTTT. Translation gives CASRARGMNTEAFF.

This clone turned up a few times. This specimen includes other DNA sequences encoding the same CDR3. The rearrangement uses TRBV5-1 and TRBJ1-1; weak D call: TRBD1 (6 bases). The CDR3 is made up of 14 amino acids. Trimming took 0 bases from V and 1 from J, leaving 7 bases between them. CDR1 and CDR2 (germline): SGHRS, YFSETQ. The CDR3 DNA follows: TGCGCCAGCAGCTTGGTACAGGGGAACACTGAAGCTTTCTTT. This codes for CASSLVQGNTEAFF.

V usage is TRBV11-3 and J usage is TRBJ1-1; TRBD1 is a possible D gene (5 bases). The germline V and J ends were trimmed by 3 bases and 5 bases, with 13 bases remaining between them. Germline lookup yields CDR1 SGHNT and CDR2 YENEEA. The CDR3 is 14 amino acids. The CDR3 loop reads CASSFHPGDTEAFF. CDR3 nucleotides: TGTGCCAGCAGCTTTCACCCGGGGGATACTGAAGCTTTCTTT.

The chain recombines TRBV5-4 with TRBJ2-7; 8 bases are shared with TRBD2. The germline gives CDR1 SGHNT, CDR2 YYREEE (reference sequence). Germline trimming cut 4 bases from V and 0 bases from J; bases unmatched to any gene: 6. CDR3 length equals 15 residues. The CDR3 DNA follows: TGTGCCAGCAGCCCCGGCGGGGGGCTCTCCTACGAGCAGTACTTC. Translating it yields CASSPGGGLSYEQYF. Full variable domain (remainder filled in from reference TRBV5-4 and TRBJ2-7): ETGVTQSPTHLIKTRGQQVTLRCSSQSGHNTVSWYQQALGQGPQFIFQYYREEENGRGNFPPRFSGLQFPNYSSELNVNALELDDSALYLCASSPGGGLSYEQYFGPGTRLTVT.

The chain employs TRBV6-5 and TRBJ2-5, with a possible D match to TRBD2 (5 bases). CDR1 is MNHEY and CDR2 is SVGAGI in the germline V gene. CDR3 length: 16 amino acids. The V gene lost 0 bases and the J gene lost 0 bases, with 11 bases spanning the gap. CDR3 sequence reads: CASSYSPRVYQETQYF. The CDR3 nucleotides read TGTGCCAGCAGTTACTCCCCGCGGGTGTACCAAGAGACCCAGTACTTC.

This chain links TRBV19 with TRBJ1-1; perhaps TRBD1 as D (5 bases). The ends were cut back, 3 bases at V and 5 bases at J, with 13 bases in the middle. Germline assignment: CDR1 LNHDA and CDR2 SQIVND (reference sequence). This CDR3 region has 14 residues. The CDR3 loop is CASSIGRVGTEAFF. CDR3 bases: TGTGCCAGTAGTATCGGCAGGGTGGGTACTGAAGCTTTCTTT. Full variable domain (rest looked up from reference TRBV19 and TRBJ1-1): DGGITQSPKYLFRKEGQNVTLSCEQNLNHDAMYWYRQDPGQGLRLIYYSQIVNDFQKGDIAEGYSVSREKKESFPLTVTSAQKNPTAFYLCASSIGRVGTEAFFGQGTRLTVV.

The chain links TRBV6-5 to TRBJ1-6; D is unclear. This CDR3 contains 15 residues. V lost 6 bases to trimming and J lost 1 base, with 10 bases between them. Germline V CDR1 and CDR2: MNHEY, SVGAGI. In DNA, the CDR3 is TGTGCCAGCAGGGACCTCATATCCTATAATTCACCCCTCCACTTT. Encoded protein: CASRDLISYNSPLHF.

The CDR3 DNA is TGTGCCAGCAGCACCGGTAGGGGGGAGCAGTACTTC. Its protein is CASSTGRGEQYF. This chain joins TRBV5-5 and TRBJ2-7; a possible D gene is TRBD1 (6 bases). The germline CDR1 and CDR2 sequences are SGHKS and YYEKEE (reference sequence). V was cut by 4 bases and J by 7 bases, with 12 bases left in between. The length of the CDR3 is 12 residues.

The gene calls are TRBV11-2 and TRBJ2-1; 7 bases align to TRBD2. The trim removed 9 bases at V and 4 bases at J, leaving 3 bases unmatched. The CDR3 extends over 12 amino acids. Per germline, CDR1 SGHAT and CDR2 FQNNGV. The CDR3 sequence is CASGGGYNEQFF. CDR3 sequence (DNA): TGTGCCAGTGGCGGGGGTTACAATGAGCAGTTCTTC. Drawing the rest from reference TRBV11-2 and TRBJ2-1, the complete variable domain is EAGVAQSPRYKIIEKRQSVAFWCNPISGHATLYWYQQILGQGPKLLIQFQNNGVVDDSQLPKDRFSAERLKGVDSTLKIQPAKLEDSAVYLCASGGGYNEQFFGPGTRLTVL.

The chain recombines TRBV2 with TRBJ2-7; D is uncertain. CDR1 and CDR2 (germline): SNHLY, FYNNEI. The CDR3 spans 14 residues. Deletions cut 4 bases from V and 3 bases from J, with 13 bases between. CDR3 DNA sequence: TGTGCCAGCAGTGGTAACTTCAATGACTACGAGCAGTACTTC. Protein sequence: CASSGNFNDYEQYF. Supplemented by reference TRBV2 and TRBJ2-7, the full variable domain reads EPEVTQTPSHQVTQMGQEVILRCVPISNHLYFYWYRQILGQKVEFLVSFYNNEISEKSEIFDDQFSVERPDGSNFTLKIRSTKLEDSAMYFCASSGNFNDYEQYFGPGTRLTVT.

This clone was seen just once. The chain recombines TRBV4-3 with TRBJ2-1; possible D gene TRBD1, 5 bases. Per the germline V gene, CDR1 is LGHNA and CDR2 is YSLEER. The CDR3 contains 15 residues. The V gene lost 0 bases and the J gene lost 4 bases, with 10 bases spanning the gap. The CDR3 sequence is CASSQDNRQYNEQFF. Here the CDR3 DNA reads TGCGCCAGCAGCCAAGACAACAGGCAGTACAATGAGCAGTTCTTC.

The chain joins TRBV19 to TRBJ1-1; D is ambiguous. Germline CDR1 reads LNHDA; CDR2 reads SQIVND (reference sequence). The CDR3 has 14 residues. V was pared by 3 bases and J by 6 bases, with 14 bases between. The CDR3 here is CASSIDPAIPEAFF. CDR3 nucleotides: TGTGCCAGTAGTATCGACCCCGCCATCCCTGAAGCTTTCTTT.

Here the CDR3 DNA reads TGCGCCAGCAGCGCCGGGACTAGCGGGGGGCCGACGTCCTACGAGCAGTACTTC. Amino acid sequence: CASSAGTSGGPTSYEQYF. The V call is TRBV4-1, the J call TRBJ2-7; TRBD2 matches 15 bases. Per the germline V gene, CDR1 is MGHRA and CDR2 is YSYEKL. This CDR3 contains 18 residues. J lost 1 base, V lost 5 bases, and 9 bases had no gene match.

This chain uses TRBV10-3 with TRBJ1-3; D gene uncertain. Germline CDR1 ENHRY, CDR2 SYGVKD. CDR3 length: 12 residues. Trimming removed 3 bases from V and 6 bases from J, with 6 bases in between. For the CDR3, the DNA is TGTGCCATCAGTGAATCAGTAAACACCATATATTTT. It codes for CAISESVNTIYF.

In this sample, this clone turned up once. V and J are TRBV2 and TRBJ1-1, with a tentative D call TRBD1 (6 bases). From germline, CDR1 is SNHLY and CDR2 FYNNEI. The CDR3 extends over 14 amino acids. The V gene lost 0 bases and the J gene lost 6 bases, with 11 bases spanning the gap. CDR3 nucleotide sequence: TGTGCCAGCAGTGAAGCGGAGGGGGGGGCTGAAGCTTTCTTT. Translating it yields CASSEAEGGAEAFF.

This clone was seen only a few times. This chain links TRBV7-2 with TRBJ1-6; a possible D gene is TRBD1 (5 bases). V lost 0 bases, J lost 9 bases, and 18 bases lay in between. CDR1 is SGHTA and CDR2 is FQGNSA in the germline V gene. There are 17 residues in the CDR3. As DNA, the CDR3 is TGTGCCAGCAGCTTAGCGGGGGTTAGCGGGGTCGGTTCACCCCTCCACTTT. Translation gives CASSLAGVSGVGSPLHF.

This clone appeared a single time. This chain joins TRBV10-2 and TRBJ1-2, with a possible D match to TRBD1 (5 bases). The CDR3 extends over 12 amino acids. Germline loops: CDR1 WSHSY, CDR2 SAAADI. Trimming removed 10 bases from V and 7 bases from J, with 16 bases in between. CDR3 protein: CATYRDLAGYTF. The DNA of the CDR3 is TGCGCCACCTATAGGGACTTGGCTGGCTACACCTTC.

The rearrangement joins TRBV5-4 to TRBJ2-5, with D maybe TRBD2 (6 bases). The CDR3 loop spans 13 amino acids. Germline V gives CDR1 SGHNT, CDR2 YYREEE (reference sequence). Trimming removed 4 bases from V and 2 bases from J, with 9 bases in between. CDR3 nucleotides: TGTGCCAGCAGCATCGGACTACAAGAGACCCAGTACTTC. Translating gives CASSIGLQETQYF.

The chain recombines TRBV30 with TRBJ2-3, with D unresolved. There are 13 residues in the CDR3. Germline V lookup: CDR1 GTSNPN, CDR2 SVGIG (reference sequence). Trimming took off 5 bases at V and 5 bases at J, with 14 bases between the two ends. The CDR3 spells CAWHSELGDTQYF. In DNA form, the CDR3 reads TGTGCCTGGCACAGTGAGCTGGGAGATACGCAGTATTTT.

This chain connects TRBV18 to TRBJ2-7, with 10 bases lining up with TRBD1. CDR1 KGHSH and CDR2 LQKENI come from the germline V gene. The CDR3 is made up of 17 amino acids. V shed 0 bases and J 3 bases; nucleotides not matched to a gene: 8. For the CDR3, the DNA is TGTGCCAGCTCACCACCTCGACAGGGGGCGCTTCACTACGAGCAGTACTTC. Residues: CASSPPRQGALHYEQYF.

This chain uses TRBV7-8 with TRBJ1-4; the D gene is possibly TRBD1 (6 bases). The CDR3 runs to 15 residues. Germline-derived CDR1 and CDR2 are SGHVS and FQNEAQ. Between the trimmed V and J ends, which lost 5 bases and 5 bases, there was a span of 15 bases. CDR3 bases: TGTGCCAGCAGCCCCTACAGGGTATTAAATGAAAAACTGTTTTTT. Amino acid sequence: CASSPYRVLNEKLFF.

This rearrangement joins TRBV5-6 to TRBJ1-6, with D possibly being TRBD1 (6 bases). Germline CDR1 reads SGHDT; CDR2 reads YYEEEE. The CDR3 is 17 amino acids. V dropped 5 bases and J dropped 3 bases, with 18 bases sitting between them. The DNA for the CDR3 is TGTGCCAGCAGGCCTTGGGTCCAGGGGATCTATAATTCACCCCTCCACTTT. This translates into CASRPWVQGIYNSPLHF.

This clone has a handful of counts. The rearrangement links TRBV2 to TRBJ1-2; D unclear. The CDR3 is made up of 11 amino acids. V was trimmed by 3 bases and J by 8 bases, leaving 7 bases between them. In germline, CDR1 is SNHLY, CDR2 FYNNEI. The CDR3 nucleotides read TGTGCCAGCAGTGATGAGGACGGCTACACCTTC. This sequence encodes CASSDEDGYTF.